This T cell receptor beta chain came from a study of cytomegalovirus exposure and HLA in healthy donors. PCR involved 60 Vbeta and 13 Jbeta primers. The assay was immunoSEQ multiplex PCR, and TCRdb's table has in-frame clones only and misses some. This sample has 100,000 or so clones, with over 80% found just once. The V gene end was trimmed by 3 bases and the J gene end by 3 bases; junction bases not matched to a gene: 15. CDR1 is SGDLS and CDR2 is YYNGEE in the germline V gene. The CDR3 spans 18 residues. The source of this sequence is a man aged 35 to 55 in good health and CMV-seronegative. This chain joins TRBV9 and TRBJ1-1; TRBD1 matches at 9 bases. The sample was PBMCs. The CDR3 bases are TGTGCCAGCAGCGGGGTCCCGGGACAGGGCAATTTGGACACTGAAGCTTTCTTT. Its protein product is CASSGVPGQGNLDTEAFF.